What follows describes a single TCR beta chain. Antigen: not known. This sample was taken from a study of cytotoxic CD8 clonotypes in ibrutinib-treated CLL. Regarding the study as a whole: Clonality rose at ibrutinib response and fell back toward baseline at progression. Under therapy, public clonotypes either contracted or stayed stable, and they were uncommon.

Sequencing used immunoSEQ multiplex PCR; TCRdb keeps in-frame clones, though not all of them. The sample consists of about 330,000 clones, over 55% of them appearing once. Trimming cost V 1 base and J 1 base, with 14 bases left between them. The CDR3 covers 16 residues. Per the germline V gene, CDR1 is SGHTA and CDR2 is FQGNSA. The rearrangement uses TRBV7-2 and TRBJ2-7, with D tentatively TRBD1 or TRBD2 (6 bases each). The clonotype was recovered from a human donor with chronic lymphocytic leukemia. The input for sequencing was PBMCs, taken after 36 months of ibrutinib treatment. The CDR3 spells CASSLDRGLPSYEQYF. The CDR3 DNA is TGTGCCAGCAGCTTAGATCGGGGGCTACCTTCCTACGAGCAGTACTTC.